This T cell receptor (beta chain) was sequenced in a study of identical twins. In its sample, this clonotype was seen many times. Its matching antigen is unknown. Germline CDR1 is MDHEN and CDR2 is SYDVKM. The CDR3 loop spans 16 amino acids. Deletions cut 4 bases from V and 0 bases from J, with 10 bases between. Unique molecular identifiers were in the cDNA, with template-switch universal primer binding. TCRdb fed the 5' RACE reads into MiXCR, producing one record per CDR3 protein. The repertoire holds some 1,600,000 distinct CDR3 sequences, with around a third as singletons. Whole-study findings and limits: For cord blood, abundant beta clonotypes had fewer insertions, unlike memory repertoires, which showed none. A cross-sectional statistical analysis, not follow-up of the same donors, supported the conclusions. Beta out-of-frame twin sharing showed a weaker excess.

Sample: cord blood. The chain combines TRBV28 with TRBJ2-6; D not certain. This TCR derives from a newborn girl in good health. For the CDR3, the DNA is TGTGCCAGCAGTTCAGAACAACTCTCTGGGGCCAACGTCCTGACTTTC. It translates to CASSSEQLSGANVLTF.